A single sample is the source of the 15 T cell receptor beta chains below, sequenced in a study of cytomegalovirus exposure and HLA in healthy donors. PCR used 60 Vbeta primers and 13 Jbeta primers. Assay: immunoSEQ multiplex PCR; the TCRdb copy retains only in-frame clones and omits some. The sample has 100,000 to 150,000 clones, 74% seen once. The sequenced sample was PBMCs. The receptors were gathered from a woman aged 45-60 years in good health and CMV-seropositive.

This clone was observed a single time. CDR3 region: CASSYSSSNQPQHF. The CDR3 DNA reads as TGTGCCAGCAGTTATTCCAGTAGCAATCAGCCCCAGCATTTT. This rearrangement joins TRBV6-6 to TRBJ1-5; D gene unclear. Deletions cut 3 bases from V and 0 bases from J, with 6 bases between. Germline CDR1 reads MNHNY; CDR2 reads SVGAGI (reference sequence). The CDR3 totals 14 residues.

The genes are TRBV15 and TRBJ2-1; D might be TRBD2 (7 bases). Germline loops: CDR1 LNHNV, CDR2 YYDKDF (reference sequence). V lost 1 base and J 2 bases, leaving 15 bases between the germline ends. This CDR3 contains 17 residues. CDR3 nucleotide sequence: TGTGCCACCAGCAGAGTTGCGGGGGCCGTCACCTACAATGAGCAGTTCTTC. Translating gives CATSRVAGAVTYNEQFF.

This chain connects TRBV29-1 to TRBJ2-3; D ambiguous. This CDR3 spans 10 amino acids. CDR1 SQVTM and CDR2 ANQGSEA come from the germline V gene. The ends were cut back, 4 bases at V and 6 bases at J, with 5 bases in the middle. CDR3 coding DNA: TGCAGCGTTGTGTCGGATACGCAGTATTTT. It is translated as CSVVSDTQYF.

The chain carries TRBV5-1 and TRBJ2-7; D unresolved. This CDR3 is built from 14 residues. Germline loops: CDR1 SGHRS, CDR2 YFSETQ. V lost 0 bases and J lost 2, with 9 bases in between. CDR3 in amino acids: CASSLVYTTYEQYF. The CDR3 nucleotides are TGCGCCAGCAGCTTGGTGTACACCACCTACGAGCAGTACTTC.

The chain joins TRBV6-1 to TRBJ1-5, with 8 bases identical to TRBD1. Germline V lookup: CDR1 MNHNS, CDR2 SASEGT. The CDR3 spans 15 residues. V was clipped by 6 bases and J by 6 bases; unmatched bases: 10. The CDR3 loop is CASRLLDRGVQPQHF. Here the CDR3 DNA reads TGTGCCAGCAGGCTTCTAGACAGGGGAGTTCAGCCCCAGCATTTT.

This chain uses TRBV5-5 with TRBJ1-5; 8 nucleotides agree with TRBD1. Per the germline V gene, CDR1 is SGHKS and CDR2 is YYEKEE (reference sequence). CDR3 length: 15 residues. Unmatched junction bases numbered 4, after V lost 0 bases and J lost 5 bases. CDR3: CASSLEGQEYQPQHF. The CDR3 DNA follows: TGTGCCAGCAGCTTGGAGGGACAGGAGTATCAGCCCCAGCATTTT.

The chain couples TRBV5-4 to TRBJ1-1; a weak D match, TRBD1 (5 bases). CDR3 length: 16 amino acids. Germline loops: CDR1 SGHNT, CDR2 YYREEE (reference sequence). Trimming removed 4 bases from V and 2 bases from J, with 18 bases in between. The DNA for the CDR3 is TGTGCCAGCAGCGCATCCAGGGTTTCCCTAAACACTGAAGCTTTCTTT. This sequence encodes CASSASRVSLNTEAFF.

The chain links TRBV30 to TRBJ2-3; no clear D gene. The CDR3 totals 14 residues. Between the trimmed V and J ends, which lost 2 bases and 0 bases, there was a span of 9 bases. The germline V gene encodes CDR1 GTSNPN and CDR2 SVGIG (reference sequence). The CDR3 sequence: CAWSRTVSTDTQYF. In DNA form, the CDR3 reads TGTGCCTGGAGTAGAACAGTAAGCACAGATACGCAGTATTTT.

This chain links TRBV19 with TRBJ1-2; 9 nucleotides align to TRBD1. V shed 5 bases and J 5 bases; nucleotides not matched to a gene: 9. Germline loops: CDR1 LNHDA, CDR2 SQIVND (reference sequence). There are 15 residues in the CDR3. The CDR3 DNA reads TGTGCCAGTAGTCCTGGGACAGGGAGCTGGTATGGCTACACCTTC. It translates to CASSPGTGSWYGYTF.

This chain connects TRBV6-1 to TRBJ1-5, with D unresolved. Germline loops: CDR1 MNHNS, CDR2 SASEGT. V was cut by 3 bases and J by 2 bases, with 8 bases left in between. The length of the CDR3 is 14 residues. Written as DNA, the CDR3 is TGTGCCAGCAGTGATTGGCAGGGCAATCAGCCCCAGCATTTT. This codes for CASSDWQGNQPQHF.

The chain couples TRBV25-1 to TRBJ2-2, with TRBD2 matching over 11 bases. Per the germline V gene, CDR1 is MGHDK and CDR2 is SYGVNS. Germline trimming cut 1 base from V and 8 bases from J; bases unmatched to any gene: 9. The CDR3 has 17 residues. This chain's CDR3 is CASSEFSGGALAGELFF. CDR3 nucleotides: TGTGCCAGCAGTGAATTTAGCGGGGGGGCCCTAGCGGGGGAGCTGTTTTTT.

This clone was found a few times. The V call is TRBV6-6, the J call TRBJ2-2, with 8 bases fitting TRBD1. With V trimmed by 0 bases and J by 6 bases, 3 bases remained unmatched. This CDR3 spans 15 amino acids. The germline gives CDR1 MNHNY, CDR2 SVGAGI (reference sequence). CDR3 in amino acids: CASSYSDRVAGELFF. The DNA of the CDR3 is TGTGCCAGCAGTTACTCGGACAGGGTAGCCGGGGAGCTGTTTTTT.

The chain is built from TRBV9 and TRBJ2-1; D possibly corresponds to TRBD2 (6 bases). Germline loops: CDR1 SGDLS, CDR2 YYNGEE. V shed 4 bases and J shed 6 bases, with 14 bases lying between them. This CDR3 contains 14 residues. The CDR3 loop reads CASSYAHGGNEQFF. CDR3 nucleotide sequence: TGTGCCAGCAGCTACGCGCACGGGGGCAATGAGCAGTTCTTC.

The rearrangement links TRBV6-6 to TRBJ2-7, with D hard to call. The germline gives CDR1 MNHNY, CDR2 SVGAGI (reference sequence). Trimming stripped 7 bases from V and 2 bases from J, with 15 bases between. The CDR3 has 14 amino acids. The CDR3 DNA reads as TGTGCCAGCATCCGGAGTCAGTCCCCCTACGAGCAGTACTTC. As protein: CASIRSQSPYEQYF.

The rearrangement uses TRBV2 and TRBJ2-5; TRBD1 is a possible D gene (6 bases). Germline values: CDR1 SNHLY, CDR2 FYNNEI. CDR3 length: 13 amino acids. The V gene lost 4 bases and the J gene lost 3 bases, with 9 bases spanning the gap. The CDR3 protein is CASSVQGKETQYF. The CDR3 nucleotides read TGTGCCAGCAGTGTGCAGGGGAAAGAGACCCAGTACTTC.